Described below is a single T cell receptor beta chain sequence and its context. The data stem from a study of patients and donors after allogeneic stem cell transplantation. Each CDR3 protein gets one entry after TCRdb re-called the RT-PCR reads with MiXCR. The repertoire includes about 960,000 distinct CDR3 sequences, more than 15% of them detected once, and 5% to 6.5% sits in the top ten. What was sequenced was blood, either unsorted or a sorted T cell fraction (not recorded which). The clonotype comes from a human donor who was either an allogeneic HSCT recipient or a stem cell or donor lymphocyte infusion donor (not recorded which). It is not recorded whose cells these are; they may come from a transplant donor.

CDR3 in DNA: TGTGCCAGCAGCTTGGCGCTATTCGAGGACACCATATATTTT. Protein product: CASSLALFEDTIYF. The V gene is TRBV7-9, the J gene TRBJ1-3; D is ambiguous. Germline loops: CDR1 SEHNR, CDR2 FQNEAQ (reference sequence). There are 14 residues in the CDR3. Trimming cost V 3 bases and J 8 bases, with 14 bases left between them.